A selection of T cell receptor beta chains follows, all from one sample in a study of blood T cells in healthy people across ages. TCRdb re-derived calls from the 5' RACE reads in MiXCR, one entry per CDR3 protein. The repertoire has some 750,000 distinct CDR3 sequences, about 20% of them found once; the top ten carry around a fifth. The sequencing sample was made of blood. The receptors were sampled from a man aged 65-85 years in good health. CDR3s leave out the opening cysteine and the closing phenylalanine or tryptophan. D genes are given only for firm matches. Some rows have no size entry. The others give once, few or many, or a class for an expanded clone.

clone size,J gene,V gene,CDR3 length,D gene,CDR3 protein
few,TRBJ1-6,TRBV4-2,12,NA,ASSQDQYNSPLH
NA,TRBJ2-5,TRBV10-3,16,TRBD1,AISEFVAGTESRKTQY
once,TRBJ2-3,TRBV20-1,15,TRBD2,SAKRGTSGTSTDTQY
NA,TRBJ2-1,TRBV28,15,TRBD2,ASSFLGPSGSWNEQF
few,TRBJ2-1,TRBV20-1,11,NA,SAMAGPYNEQF
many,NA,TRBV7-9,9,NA,ASSRQVEQY
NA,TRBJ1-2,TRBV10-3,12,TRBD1,AISAVTGGYGYT
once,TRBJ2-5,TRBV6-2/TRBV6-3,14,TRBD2,AISGGLAGGEETQY
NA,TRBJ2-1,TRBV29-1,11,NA,SVGRASSNEQF
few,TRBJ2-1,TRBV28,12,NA,ASEKPQGYNEQF
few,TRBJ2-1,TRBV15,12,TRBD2,ATSILAGGNEQF
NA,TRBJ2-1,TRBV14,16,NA,ASSQGRWWEGIYNEQF
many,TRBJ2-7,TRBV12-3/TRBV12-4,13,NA,ASSLGPQSSYEQY
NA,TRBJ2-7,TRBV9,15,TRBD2,ASSTGLAGSAPYEQY
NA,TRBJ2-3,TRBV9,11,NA,ASSIPGVDTQY
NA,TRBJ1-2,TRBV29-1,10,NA,SVGDRNCGYT
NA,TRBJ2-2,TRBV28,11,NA,ASWGENTGELF
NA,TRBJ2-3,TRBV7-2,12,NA,ASSNPGRTDTQY
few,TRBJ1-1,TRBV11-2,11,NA,ASSLEDRSVAF
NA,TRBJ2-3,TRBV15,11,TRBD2,ATRWGGEDTQY
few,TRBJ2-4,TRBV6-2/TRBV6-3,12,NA,ASSYSDSKNIQY
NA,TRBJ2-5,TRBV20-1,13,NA,SARDPKVIMETQY
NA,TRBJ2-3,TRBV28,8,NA,AAAGGTQY
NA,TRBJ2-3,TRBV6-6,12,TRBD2,ASSYGGEADTQY
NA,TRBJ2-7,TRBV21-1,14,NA,ASSKLGTANAYEQY